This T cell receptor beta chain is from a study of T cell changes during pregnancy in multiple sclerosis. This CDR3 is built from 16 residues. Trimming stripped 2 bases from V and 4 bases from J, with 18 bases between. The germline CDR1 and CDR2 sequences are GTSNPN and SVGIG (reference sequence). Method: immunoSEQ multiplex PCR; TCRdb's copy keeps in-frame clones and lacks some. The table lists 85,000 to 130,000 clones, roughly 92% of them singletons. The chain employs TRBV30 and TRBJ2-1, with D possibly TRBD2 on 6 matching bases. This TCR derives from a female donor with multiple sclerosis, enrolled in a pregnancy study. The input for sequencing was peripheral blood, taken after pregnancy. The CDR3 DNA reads TGTGCCTGGAGTATTTTGCGGCCGGGGACTTACAATGAGCAGTTCTTC. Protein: CAWSILRPGTYNEQFF.